Shown below are 28 T cell receptor beta chains from a single sample sequenced in a study of a mutant IDH1 vaccine in newly diagnosed glioma. These receptors have no identified antigens. This table comes from immunoSEQ multiplex PCR, and its TCRdb copy is limited to in-frame clones, with some not included. The sample lists around 56,000 clones; around 82% were seen once. Stated time point: week 5, during vaccination. What each vaccine dose contained was 300 ug of mutant IDH1 20-mer peptide, accompanied by topical imiquimod. The sample was PBMCs, taken from a glioma patient whose treatment included an IDH1 peptide vaccine. These receptors all come from a young woman with glioma. Some clones in this sample may be carry-over from other donors' samples.

The chain links TRBV5-1 to TRBJ2-7, with D possibly being TRBD1 (5 bases). V lost 0 bases, J lost 3 bases, and 16 bases lay in between. The CDR3 loop spans 16 amino acids. In germline, CDR1 is SGHRS, CDR2 YFSETQ. The CDR3 sequence: CASSLADSSPNYEQYF. The CDR3 DNA sequence: TGCGCCAGCAGCTTGGCCGACAGTTCCCCTAACTACGAGCAGTACTTC. The full variable domain, completed using reference TRBV5-1 and TRBJ2-7, is KAGVTQTPRYLIKTRGQQVTLSCSPISGHRSVSWYQQTPGQGLQFLFEYFSETQRNKGNFPGRFSGRQFSNSRSEMNVSTLELGDSALYLCASSLADSSPNYEQYFGPGTRLTVT.

The chain couples TRBV25-1 to TRBJ2-1; no clear D gene. Germline CDR1 MGHDK, CDR2 SYGVNS. V was trimmed by 1 base and J by 8 bases, leaving 3 bases between them. The CDR3 loop spans 11 amino acids. Here the CDR3 reads CASSEFDEQFF. The CDR3 DNA sequence: TGTGCCAGCAGTGAATTCGATGAGCAGTTCTTC.

A few counts support this clone. This sequence joins TRBV5-1 and TRBJ1-1; TRBD1 matches at 7 bases. The CDR3 contains 16 residues. With 0 bases clipped from V and 0 bases from J, the junction kept 5 bases outside the gene matches. Germline-derived CDR1 and CDR2 are SGHRS and YFSETQ. The CDR3 sequence: CASSLARDSMNTEAFF. CDR3 nucleotides: TGCGCCAGCAGCTTGGCTCGGGACAGCATGAACACTGAAGCTTTCTTT.

The chain recombines TRBV6-4 with TRBJ2-5, with 8 nucleotides matching TRBD1. V dropped 8 bases and J dropped 4; count of bases not matched to a gene: 6. Germline loops: CDR1 MRHNA, CDR2 SNTAGT. The CDR3 runs 13 residues. DNA for the CDR3: TGTGCCAGCTCCATCGGACAGGGAGAGACCCAGTACTTC. This translates into CASSIGQGETQYF.

Only a few counts were recorded for this clone. The chain combines TRBV6-4 with TRBJ2-6, with D perhaps matching TRBD2 (5 bases). V lost 2 bases to trimming and J lost 0 bases, with 8 bases between them. In germline, CDR1 is MRHNA, CDR2 SNTAGT. The CDR3 has 16 amino acids. The CDR3 is CASSDRGGSGANVLTF. CDR3 bases: TGTGCCAGCAGTGACCGGGGTGGCTCTGGGGCCAACGTCCTGACTTTC.

The V call is TRBV7-9, the J call TRBJ2-7; 9 positions agree with TRBD2. This CDR3 comprises 15 residues. Germline lookup yields CDR1 SEHNR and CDR2 FQNEAQ (reference sequence). Losses at the gene ends were 7 bases for V and 5 bases for J; bases not matched to a gene: 12. The CDR3 protein is CASTLTAGGADEQYF. The CDR3 DNA reads TGTGCCAGCACCCTGACGGCGGGAGGGGCCGACGAGCAGTACTTC.

This chain connects TRBV7-9 to TRBJ1-5; TRBD1 might be the D (5 bases). CDR1 and CDR2 from the germline V gene are SEHNR and FQNEAQ (reference sequence). V lost 5 bases and J 7 bases, leaving 15 bases between the germline ends. The CDR3 spans 14 residues. CDR3 region: CASSPRGGNQPQHF. The CDR3 coding sequence is TGTGCCAGCAGCCCCCGGGGGGGGAACCAGCCCCAGCATTTT.

The V and J genes are TRBV4-3 and TRBJ1-4; 8 positions agree with TRBD1. V lost 2 bases and J lost 7; bases outside the gene matches: 6. Looked up from germline, CDR1 is LGHNA and CDR2 is YSLEER. CDR3 size: 15 residues. DNA of the CDR3: TGCGCCAGCAGCCAACCTGGACAGGGAAGTGAAAAACTGTTTTTT. It codes for CASSQPGQGSEKLFF.

The J gene is TRBJ1-1, the V gene TRBV7-8; the D gene is possibly TRBD1 (5 bases). The ends were cut back, 2 bases at V and 4 bases at J, with 14 bases in the middle. Per germline, CDR1 SGHVS and CDR2 FQNEAQ. This CDR3 has 15 residues. The CDR3 bases are TGTGCCAGCAGCTTACTCAGGGCCCCGGCCACTGAAGCTTTCTTT. This gives the protein CASSLLRAPATEAFF.

This clone appeared a few times. The V gene is TRBV27, the J gene TRBJ1-2, with 9 positions matching TRBD1. With V trimmed by 10 bases and J by 6 bases, 12 bases remained unmatched. The CDR3 runs 14 residues. The V gene's germline CDR1 is MNHEY and CDR2 SMNVEV (reference sequence). The CDR3 DNA reads as TGTGCCACACTGGGGGGGGACAGGGCGAATGGCTACACCTTC. Its protein is CATLGGDRANGYTF.

The CDR3 nucleotides read TGTGCCAGCAGCTTGGGCATCGGGAGAACCGGGGAGCTGTTTTTT. Residues: CASSLGIGRTGELFF. The chain couples TRBV7-6 to TRBJ2-2, with D perhaps matching TRBD2 (6 bases). Trimming took off 3 bases at V and 5 bases at J, with 13 bases between the two ends. Germline CDR1 SGHVS, CDR2 FNYEAQ. The CDR3 length is 15 residues. Full variable domain (outside the CDR3, taken from reference TRBV7-6 and TRBJ2-2): GAGVSQSPRYKVTKRGQDVALRCDPISGHVSLYWYRQALGQGPEFLTYFNYEAQQDKSGLPNDRFSAERPEGSISTLTIQRTEQRDSAMYRCASSLGIGRTGELFFGEGSRLTVL.

CDR3 region: CASSLSGGNFYEQYF. CDR3 coding DNA: TGTGCCAGCAGCCTTTCGGGGGGCAATTTCTACGAGCAGTACTTC. V gene TRBV7-9 combines with J gene TRBJ2-7, with D possibly matching TRBD2 (7 bases). Germline CDR1 and CDR2: SEHNR and FQNEAQ (reference sequence). V was clipped by 5 bases and J by 3 bases, with 17 bases between them. The CDR3 contains 15 residues.

The J gene is TRBJ2-1, the V gene TRBV5-1; 9 positions agree with TRBD2. In germline, CDR1 is SGHRS, CDR2 YFSETQ. V lost 1 base, J lost 5 bases, and 4 bases stayed unmatched. The CDR3 is 15 residues long. The CDR3, as DNA: TGCGCCAGCAGCTTGCGCGGGAGGGGTGACAATGAGCAGTTCTTC. It encodes CASSLRGRGDNEQFF.

The CDR3 region is CAISESGQGDTGELFF. The CDR3 DNA reads TGTGCCATCAGTGAGTCCGGGCAGGGGGACACCGGGGAGCTGTTTTTT. This chain connects TRBV10-3 to TRBJ2-2; the match to TRBD1 covers 7 bases. V was pared by 0 bases and J by 3 bases, with 4 bases of the junction left unmatched. The CDR3 has 16 amino acids. Germline CDR1 ENHRY, CDR2 SYGVKD.

The gene calls are TRBV19 and TRBJ1-5; weak D call: TRBD1 (5 bases). This CDR3 is 15 amino acids long. The V gene lost 1 base and the J gene lost 6 bases, with 13 bases spanning the gap. Germline V gene sequence: CDR1 LNHDA, CDR2 SQIVND (reference sequence). The CDR3 DNA sequence: TGTGCCAGTAGTATAGGGGACGGGGGAGGTCAGCCCCAGCATTTT. Translating gives CASSIGDGGGQPQHF.

Notes on this clone: At one end the junction does not follow the germline gene, possibly because of a read error. Other DNA sequences in the same sample also yield this CDR3. The V and J genes are TRBV10-1 and TRBJ1-1, with D hard to call. Per germline, CDR1 WNHNN and CDR2 SYGVQD (reference sequence). This CDR3 spans 14 amino acids. The CDR3 protein is CASSESERNTEAFF. CDR3 nucleotide sequence: TGCGCCAGCAGTGAGTCGGAACGTAACACTGAGGCTTTCTTT.

The chain uses TRBV5-1 and TRBJ2-7; 7 bases match TRBD2. This CDR3 region has 15 residues. Germline CDR1 reads SGHRS; CDR2 reads YFSETQ. The trim removed 0 bases at V and 2 bases at J, leaving 5 bases unmatched. CDR3 coding DNA: TGCGCCAGCAGCTTGGCTGGGACTATCCCCTACGAGCAGTACTTC. Its protein product is CASSLAGTIPYEQYF.

This sequence joins TRBV30 and TRBJ2-7, with no clear D. The V and J ends lost 2 bases and 2 bases respectively, with 7 bases between them. Germline assignment: CDR1 GTSNPN and CDR2 SVGIG (reference sequence). The CDR3 sequence is 12 residues long. The CDR3 sequence: CAWSYGPYEQYF. The DNA of the CDR3 is TGTGCCTGGAGTTACGGTCCCTACGAGCAGTACTTC.

This clone appeared once. The J gene is TRBJ2-1, the V gene TRBV7-8, with TRBD2 matching over 14 bases. Germline V gives CDR1 SGHVS, CDR2 FQNEAQ. The CDR3 runs 17 residues. Germline trimming cut 3 bases from V and 3 bases from J; bases unmatched to any gene: 4. The CDR3 DNA follows: TGTGCCAGCAGCTTCGGACTAGCGGGAGGAGGCTACAATGAGCAGTTCTTC. Translation: CASSFGLAGGGYNEQFF. The full variable domain, its missing parts supplied by reference TRBV7-8 and TRBJ2-1, is GAGVSQSPRYKVAKRGQDVALRCDPISGHVSLFWYQQALGQGPEFLTYFQNEAQLDKSGLPSDRFFAERPEGSVSTLKIQRTQQEDSAVYLCASSFGLAGGGYNEQFFGPGTRLTVL.

The chain carries TRBV9 and TRBJ1-6; no clear D. CDR3 length equals 14 residues. CDR1 and CDR2 (germline): SGDLS, YYNGEE. Trimming took off 0 bases at V and 7 bases at J, with 8 bases between the two ends. The CDR3 DNA follows: TGTGCCAGCAGCGTAGCTTCGACCAATTCACCCCTCCACTTT. Its translation: CASSVASTNSPLHF.

Comment on this clone: Other nucleotide sequences in the sample specify the same CDR3. CDR3 residues: CASSIGRAYEQYF. The CDR3 DNA is TGTGCCAGTAGTATTGGCAGAGCCTACGAGCAGTACTTC. The chain carries TRBV19 and TRBJ2-7; D unresolved. Germline values: CDR1 LNHDA, CDR2 SQIVND (reference sequence). The CDR3 has 13 amino acids. Trimming cost V 3 bases and J 2 bases, with 8 bases left between them.

The J gene is TRBJ1-3, the V gene TRBV9, with D maybe TRBD1 (5 bases). This CDR3 contains 16 residues. CDR1 and CDR2 (germline): SGDLS, YYNGEE. Trimming took 4 bases from V and 0 from J, leaving 14 bases between them. As DNA, the CDR3 is TGTGCCAGCAGCAAAAACACAGGACTCTCTGGAAACACCATATATTTT. Residues: CASSKNTGLSGNTIYF.

V gene TRBV27 combines with J gene TRBJ2-4; D remains unclear. CDR3 length: 13 amino acids. Germline loops: CDR1 MNHEY, CDR2 SMNVEV (reference sequence). V was cut by 3 bases and J by 0 bases, with 3 bases left in between. The CDR3 DNA reads TGTGCCAGCAGTTTGATAGCCAAAAACATTCAGTACTTC. Translating it yields CASSLIAKNIQYF.

The table lists this clone with a count of one. V and J are TRBV19 and TRBJ1-1, with D perhaps matching TRBD1 (5 bases). The CDR3 has 14 residues. The germline V gene has CDR1 LNHDA and CDR2 SQIVND (reference sequence). Between the trimmed V and J ends, which lost 8 bases and 11 bases, there was a span of 24 bases. The CDR3 sequence is CASGHFFGTIGAFF. The CDR3 nucleotides are TGTGCCAGTGGACATTTTTTCGGCACCATTGGGGCTTTCTTT.

The rearrangement joins TRBV29-1 to TRBJ1-5; 8 bases are a match to TRBD1. Germline V gene data show CDR1 as SQVTM and CDR2 as ANQGSEA. Trimming cost V 7 bases and J 4 bases; bases outside gene matches: 3. The CDR3 covers 12 residues. The DNA for the CDR3 is TGCAGCGCGGGACAGGCAAATCAGCCCCAGCATTTT. Its translation is CSAGQANQPQHF.

The chain couples TRBV5-1 to TRBJ1-4, with TRBD1 matching 9 bases. Germline V gene data show CDR1 as SGHRS and CDR2 as YFSETQ. The length of the CDR3 is 15 residues. V lost 3 bases and J lost 8; bases outside the gene matches: 8. The DNA for the CDR3 is TGCGCCAGCAGCTCCCGTGGGACAGGGAACGAAAAACTGTTTTTT. Protein: CASSSRGTGNEKLFF.

This chain links TRBV7-3 with TRBJ2-7, with D perhaps matching TRBD1 (6 bases). The CDR3 contains 17 residues. V lost 5 bases and J 0 bases, leaving 20 bases between the germline ends. The V gene's germline CDR1 is SGHTA and CDR2 FQGTGA. In DNA, the CDR3 is TGTGCCAGCAGCCTCAGGGGAGTGAGCCTCGGCTCCTACGAGCAGTACTTC. Its protein is CASSLRGVSLGSYEQYF.

The chain uses TRBV19 and TRBJ1-1; perhaps TRBD1 as D (5 bases). CDR1 is LNHDA and CDR2 is SQIVND in the germline V gene (reference sequence). V was trimmed by 3 bases and J by 4 bases, leaving 21 bases between them. The CDR3 totals 17 residues. CDR3 DNA: TGTGCCAGTAGTATCAGTATCCCGGACCTGGGGGGCACTGAAGCTTTCTTT. Its translation: CASSISIPDLGGTEAFF.